Presented here are 2 T cell receptor beta chains from one specimen sequenced in a study of blood T cell repertoires in COVID-19. Produced via immunoSEQ multiplex PCR; TCRdb's table is partial and in-frame only. Of fewer than 300,000 clones in the sample, about 85% were seen once. The specimen sequenced was PBMCs or T cells enriched from blood (not recorded which). The receptors were gathered from a woman between 50 and 59 years old who had recovered from COVID-19.

The chain uses TRBV19 and TRBJ1-2; possibly TRBD1 for D (5 bases). CDR3 size: 15 residues. V was cut by 7 bases and J by 0 bases, with 15 bases left in between. CDR1 is LNHDA, CDR2 SQIVND, per germline (reference sequence). The CDR3 sequence is CASTQGGKANYGYTF. CDR3 in DNA: TGTGCCAGTACCCAGGGTGGAAAGGCTAACTATGGCTACACCTTC.

The chain employs TRBV9 and TRBJ2-1, with D unresolved. CDR1 is SGDLS, CDR2 YYNGEE, per germline. CDR3 length equals 15 residues. V lost 3 bases, J lost 0 bases, and 10 bases lay in between. The CDR3 DNA sequence: TGTGCCAGCAGCGAATCGATCAGCTCCTACAATGAGCAGTTCTTC. It is translated as CASSESISSYNEQFF.